Shown below are 12 T cell receptor beta chains from a single sample sequenced in a study of human T cells and chemical hapten exposure. Time point noted: patch test 2, 6 weeks after DPC sensitization. Treatment described: therapeutic diphenylcyclopropenone sensitization with weekly scalp DPC. TCRdb reanalysed the RACE reads using MiXCR and keeps one entry per CDR3 protein. The data hold 80,000 to 95,000 distinct CDR3 sequences, with 8% to 13% observed a single time. Sequences were derived from whole blood, sampled in connection with sensitization to the hapten diphenylcyclopropenone (DPC). The receptor set was obtained from a man in his forties with alopecia areata. Some clones in this sample may be carry-over from other donors' samples.

This clonotype was seen repeatedly, ten times or more. The chain combines TRBV10-3 with TRBJ2-7; possible D gene TRBD2, 6 bases. V was trimmed by 5 bases and J by 3 bases, leaving 14 bases between them. The CDR3 totals 14 residues. Germline V gives CDR1 ENHRY, CDR2 SYGVKD. This CDR3 is CAISPPGLNYEQYF. The CDR3 nucleotides read TGTGCCATCAGTCCTCCGGGACTCAACTACGAGCAGTACTTC.

This clonotype was seen a handful of times. The chain combines TRBV4-2 with TRBJ2-1; 9 bases map to TRBD2. Per germline, CDR1 LGHNA and CDR2 YNFKEQ. The CDR3 runs 16 residues. V shed 0 bases, J shed 4 bases, and the junction held 4 bases outside the gene matches. The CDR3 loop is CASSQEGTSRYNEQFF. The CDR3 DNA is TGTGCCAGCAGCCAAGAAGGGACTAGCAGATACAATGAGCAGTTCTTC.

In this sample, this clonotype turned up a few times. This chain connects TRBV12-3 or TRBV12-4 to TRBJ2-3; D is unclear. With 7 bases removed from V and 2 bases from J, the gap between germline ends came to 10 bases. The CDR3 is 13 amino acids. The CDR3 sequence: CASTFGITDTQYF. The CDR3 region has the DNA TGTGCCAGCACCTTTGGGATCACAGATACGCAGTATTTT.

The table lists this clonotype with many counts. The chain combines TRBV29-1 with TRBJ2-5; the D gene is possibly TRBD2 (6 bases). The CDR3 extends over 12 amino acids. Germline V gene data show CDR1 as SQVTM and CDR2 as ANQGSEA. V lost 7 bases and J 5 bases, leaving 14 bases between the germline ends. The DNA of the CDR3 is TGCAGCGCCGAGAAGGGGAGGGAGACCCAGTACTTC. Translated: CSAEKGRETQYF. Full variable domain (remainder filled in from reference TRBV29-1 and TRBJ2-5): SAVISQKPSRDICQRGTSLTIQCQVDSQVTMMFWYRQQPGQSLTLIATANQGSEATYESGFVIDKFPISRPNLTFSTLTVSNMSPEDSSIYLCSAEKGRETQYFGPGTRLLVL.

The chain carries TRBV28 and TRBJ2-3, with a weak D call TRBD1 (6 bases). Deletions cut 7 bases from V and 3 bases from J, with 11 bases between. The CDR3 is 13 amino acids. CDR1 is MDHEN and CDR2 is SYDVKM in the germline V gene. CDR3 nucleotides: TGTGCCAGCACTACAGGGAATACAGATACGCAGTATTTT. Its translation is CASTTGNTDTQYF.

This clonotype has more than one count but fewer than ten. V gene TRBV9 combines with J gene TRBJ2-5; 10 nucleotides agree with TRBD2. CDR1 is SGDLS, CDR2 YYNGEE, per germline. Germline trimming cut 4 bases from V and 5 bases from J; bases unmatched to any gene: 8. The CDR3 covers 15 residues. CDR3 protein: CASSFRTSGGETQYF. Written as DNA, the CDR3 is TGTGCCAGCAGCTTCCGGACTAGCGGCGGGGAGACCCAGTACTTC.

This clonotype showed up just a few times. This chain uses TRBV7-2 with TRBJ1-5; 7 bases are shared with TRBD1. The germline V gene has CDR1 SGHTA and CDR2 FQGNSA. CDR3 length: 14 residues. The trim removed 5 bases at V and 5 bases at J, leaving 6 bases unmatched. CDR3 nucleotide sequence: TGTGCCAGCAGCAGGACAGGAGTAGATCAGCCCCAGCATTTT. The encoded protein is CASSRTGVDQPQHF.

This clonotype was picked up a small number of times. CDR3 sequence (DNA): TGTGCCAGCAGCTTGGGACTAGCGGGGAAAGAGACCCAGTACTTC. This translates into CASSLGLAGKETQYF. This chain connects TRBV7-6 to TRBJ2-5, with TRBD2 identical over 13 bases. Trimming cost V 3 bases and J 3 bases; bases outside gene matches: 1. This CDR3 has 15 amino acids. CDR1 and CDR2 from the germline V gene are SGHVS and FNYEAQ.

The gene calls are TRBV19 and TRBJ1-2; D remains ambiguous. The CDR3 extends over 11 amino acids. Germline V gene data show CDR1 as LNHDA and CDR2 as SQIVND (reference sequence). V lost 8 bases and J lost 3, with 7 bases in between. In DNA, the CDR3 is TGTGCCAGTTCACCCCACTATGGCTACACCTTC. It yields the protein CASSPHYGYTF.

V usage is TRBV4-3 and J usage is TRBJ2-3, with a possible D match to TRBD2 (5 bases). CDR3 length: 16 amino acids. Germline V gives CDR1 LGHNA, CDR2 YSLEER. V lost 0 bases and J lost 2, with 12 bases in between. The CDR3 sequence: CASSQDFGGYTDTQYF. In nucleotides, the CDR3 is TGCGCCAGCAGCCAAGATTTCGGCGGGTACACAGATACGCAGTATTTT.

The rearrangement links TRBV12-3 or TRBV12-4 to TRBJ2-7; D uncertain. The CDR3 totals 11 residues. V lost 5 bases, J lost 2 bases, and 4 bases lay in between. CDR3 region: CASSTAYEQYF. The CDR3 region has the DNA TGTGCCAGCAGTACCGCCTACGAGCAGTACTTC.

Only a few counts were recorded for this clonotype. This sequence joins TRBV5-1 and TRBJ2-7, with a weak D call TRBD1 (5 bases). The CDR3 is 13 residues long. Trimming left V 0 bases short and J 6 bases short, with 10 bases between. Germline-derived CDR1 and CDR2 are SGHRS and YFSETQ. In DNA form, the CDR3 reads TGCGCCAGCAGCTTGGAATCCAGGGCCGAGCAGTACTTC. This sequence encodes CASSLESRAEQYF.